The 8 T cell receptor beta chains reported below all come from one sample, sequenced in a study of blood T cells in healthy people across ages. Sample-barcoded 5' priming and a J-beta primer mix drove a second PCR of roughly 6 to 12 cycles. TCRdb re-derived calls from the 5' RACE reads in MiXCR, one entry per CDR3 protein. This repertoire shows 250,000 to 300,000 distinct CDR3 sequences, 27% found once; its top ten account for roughly 30%. The source material was blood. All receptors come from a woman in her 70s in good health.

For this clonotype: Its ends do not fully match the called genes, so a read error is possible. The V and J genes are TRBV9 and TRBJ2-5; 10 positions match TRBD2. The J call is uncertain, as TRBJ2-7 better fits the DNA end. Per germline, CDR1 SGDLS and CDR2 YYNGEE. This CDR3 spans 15 amino acids. CDR3: CTSSVGSGGYYEQYF. The CDR3 DNA follows: TGTACCAGCAGCGTCGGTAGCGGGGGGTACTACGAGCAGTACTTC.

In its sample, this clonotype was seen a few times. The chain employs TRBV28 and TRBJ1-2, with D perhaps TRBD1 (5 bases). The length of the CDR3 is 14 residues. Germline V gene sequence: CDR1 MDHEN, CDR2 SYDVKM. V gave up 5 bases and J gave up 8 bases, with 18 bases separating them. The CDR3 region has the DNA TGTGCCAGCAGTCCAACCGGGACCTCACGGGGCTACACCTTC. Protein: CASSPTGTSRGYTF.

This chain links TRBV2 with TRBJ1-2, with 9 positions matching TRBD1. Germline loops: CDR1 SNHLY, CDR2 FYNNEI. The CDR3 has 18 amino acids. J gave up 3 bases and V 2 bases, and 13 bases lay outside the gene matches. The CDR3, as DNA: TGTGCCAGCAGTGAAATATTATGGGGACAGGGCGATTACTATGGCTACACCTTC. This codes for CASSEILWGQGDYYGYTF.

The V call is TRBV25-1, the J call TRBJ2-2, with a weak D call TRBD1 (7 bases). The V gene's germline CDR1 is MGHDK and CDR2 SYGVNS. The CDR3 extends over 15 amino acids. With 4 bases removed from V and 6 bases from J, the gap between germline ends came to 15 bases. The CDR3 loop reads CASSALRGVAGELFF. The CDR3 bases are TGTGCCAGCAGTGCCCTCAGGGGGGTAGCCGGGGAGCTGTTTTTT. The full variable domain, rest sourced from reference TRBV25-1 and TRBJ2-2, is EADIYQTPRYLVIGTGKKITLECSQTMGHDKMYWYQQDPGMELHLIHYSYGVNSTEKGDLSSESTVSRIRTEHFPLTLESARPSHTSQYLCASSALRGVAGELFFGEGSRLTVL.

This clonotype was found a few times. Mismatch with germline at one junction end may stem from a read error. This chain links TRBV12-3 or TRBV12-4 with TRBJ1-2; D remains ambiguous. There are 12 residues in the CDR3. For the CDR3, the DNA is TGTGCCAGCAGTTTTGAATTGGGCGCACAGTCGTTC. Protein: CASSFELGAQSF.

The chain is built from TRBV7-9 and TRBJ2-7; 9 nucleotides align to TRBD2. Germline trimming cut 5 bases from V and 0 bases from J; bases unmatched to any gene: 2. The CDR3 length is 14 residues. The germline V gene has CDR1 SEHNR and CDR2 FQNEAQ (reference sequence). The CDR3 reads CASSPSGTSYEQYF. The CDR3 nucleotides read TGTGCCAGCAGCCCTAGCGGGACCTCCTACGAGCAGTACTTC.

This clonotype was counted only a few times. The chain has TRBV28 and TRBJ2-7; D is unclear. Trimming cost V 10 bases and J 3 bases, with 10 bases left between them. Germline V gene lookup returns CDR1 MDHEN and CDR2 SYDVKM. The CDR3 runs to 11 residues. Here the CDR3 reads CATSNFYEQYF. The CDR3 DNA sequence: TGTGCCACCTCGAATTTCTACGAGCAGTACTTC. The full variable domain, with the rest looked up from reference TRBV28 and TRBJ2-7, is DVKVTQSSRYLVKRTGEKVFLECVQDMDHENMFWYRQDPGLGLRLIYFSYDVKMKEKGDIPEGYSVSREKKERFSLILESASTNQTSMYLCATSNFYEQYFGPGTRLTVT.

The chain joins TRBV19 to TRBJ1-1; maybe TRBD1 (5 bases). Germline V gene data show CDR1 as LNHDA and CDR2 as SQIVND (reference sequence). This CDR3 is built from 13 residues. V gave up 0 bases and J gave up 10 bases, with 12 bases separating them. The CDR3 DNA reads as TGTGCCAGTAGTATAGATGAAGGGACGGCAGCTTTCTTT. This gives the protein CASSIDEGTAAFF.